The sequence of this TCR beta chain was determined in a study of T-cell reconstitution after alpha-beta-depleted transplantation in children. Overall study results and limits: Several hundred rapidly expanded clones from non-depleted graft cells reportedly supplied alpha-beta T cells about two months post-transplant. Newly generated T cells supplied most T-cell counts and diversity one year post-transplant. Certain patients had high TCRbeta diversity at day 60, and it came from recipient T cells and thymic progenitors that survived.

This clonotype was counted only a few times. Its antigen remains unknown. Germline V gene data show CDR1 as SQVTM and CDR2 as ANQGSEA. Trimming cost V 0 bases and J 7 bases, with 16 bases left between them. The CDR3 has 15 residues. Preparation of the TCRbeta library used unique molecular identifiers. MiXCR, applied by TCRdb to the PCR reads, yields one record per CDR3 protein. The data hold 700,000 to 950,000 distinct CDR3 sequences, with roughly 15% observed a single time. The clonotype originates from a male patient under 18 who had a stem cell transplant for acute lymphoblastic leukemia, so the T cells may come from the graft donor. The V and J genes are TRBV29-1 and TRBJ2-1, with D perhaps TRBD2 (6 bases). Material: PBMCs, mostly from graft donor cells, obtained 360 days after TCRalphabeta/CD19-depleted stem cell transplant. The CDR3 nucleotides are TGCAGCGTTGAAGATAGGGGAGGCCCTGGAAATGAGCAGTTCTTC. It codes for CSVEDRGGPGNEQFF.